One sample yielded the 5 T cell receptor beta chains listed below, sequenced in a study of technical replicates of blood from a handful of donors. Sequencing used immunoSEQ multiplex PCR; TCRdb keeps in-frame clones, though not all of them. The sample shows about 93,000 clones, 95% of them seen only once. Sequenced input: T cells isolated from PBMCs. The receptors originated from a human donor in good health.

V and J are TRBV28 and TRBJ2-1; 7 nucleotides match TRBD1. The CDR3 covers 16 residues. V lost 7 bases and J lost 1; bases outside the gene matches: 10. From germline, CDR1 is MDHEN and CDR2 SYDVKM. CDR3 in DNA: TGTGCCAGCAACCCCGCAGGGGGATCGTCCTACAATGAGCAGTTCTTC. It encodes CASNPAGGSSYNEQFF.

The chain combines TRBV6-1 with TRBJ2-5, with 8 bases that match TRBD1. In germline, CDR1 is MNHNS, CDR2 SASEGT. V lost 10 bases and J lost 1; bases outside the gene matches: 2. CDR3 length: 12 residues. CDR3 bases: TGTGCCACGGACAGGGTCCAAGAGACCCAGTACTTC. This sequence encodes CATDRVQETQYF.

The genes are TRBV10-1 and TRBJ2-7, with a weak D call TRBD1 (5 bases). Germline-derived CDR1 and CDR2 are WNHNN and SYGVQD (reference sequence). The ends were cut back, 4 bases at V and 2 bases at J, with 9 bases in the middle. The CDR3 spans 13 residues. The CDR3 DNA reads as TGCGCCAGCAGTGCGTCCAGGGCCTACGAGCAGTACTTC. The encoded protein is CASSASRAYEQYF.

This clone came up once. The chain carries TRBV19 and TRBJ2-1; 8 nucleotides match TRBD1. Per the germline V gene, CDR1 is LNHDA and CDR2 is SQIVND (reference sequence). Trimming at V came to 7 bases and at J to 7 bases, leaving 12 bases not matched to a gene. This CDR3 spans 15 amino acids. The CDR3 DNA is TGTGCCAGTACTACACTGGGACAGGCGGTTAATGAGCAGTTCTTC. Translated, it gives CASTTLGQAVNEQFF.

The chain carries TRBV7-2 and TRBJ2-7; maybe TRBD1 (5 bases). Trimming shortened V by 0 bases and J by 0 bases, and 18 bases separated the two germline ends. The germline CDR1 and CDR2 sequences are SGHTA and FQGNSA. The CDR3 has 18 amino acids. The DNA of the CDR3 is TGTGCCAGCAGCTTAGCTTTTGTGGGGCTCGTCAGCTCCTACGAGCAGTACTTC. This encodes CASSLAFVGLVSSYEQYF.